Given below is one T cell receptor (beta chain) in context. Germline values: CDR1 MNHEY, CDR2 SVGEGT. This CDR3 region has 14 residues. After removal of 6 bases from V and 7 bases from J, the junction contained 7 bases not matched to a gene. This specimen belongs to a study of blood T cell repertoires in COVID-19. At the level of the study: The analysed material was cDNA or gDNA that came from T cells, B-cell-depleted T cells, or PBMCs.

Original handling: Reference gene primer amplification gave estimated nucleated cell counts. Data came from immunoSEQ multiplex PCR; TCRdb stores just in-frame clones and leaves some out. The DNA was the basis for D and trimming; V, J and clone size are from that table. Of about 360,000 clones in the sample, around nine tenths were seen once. The sequence was collected from a human donor in a cohort sampled during active COVID-19. The genes are TRBV6-2 or TRBV6-3 and TRBJ2-7; TRBD2 agrees at 12 bases. The sample consisted of peripheral blood. The CDR3 reads CASRYLAGGREQYF. The CDR3 DNA reads as TGTGCCAGCAGATACCTAGCGGGAGGGAGGGAGCAGTACTTC.